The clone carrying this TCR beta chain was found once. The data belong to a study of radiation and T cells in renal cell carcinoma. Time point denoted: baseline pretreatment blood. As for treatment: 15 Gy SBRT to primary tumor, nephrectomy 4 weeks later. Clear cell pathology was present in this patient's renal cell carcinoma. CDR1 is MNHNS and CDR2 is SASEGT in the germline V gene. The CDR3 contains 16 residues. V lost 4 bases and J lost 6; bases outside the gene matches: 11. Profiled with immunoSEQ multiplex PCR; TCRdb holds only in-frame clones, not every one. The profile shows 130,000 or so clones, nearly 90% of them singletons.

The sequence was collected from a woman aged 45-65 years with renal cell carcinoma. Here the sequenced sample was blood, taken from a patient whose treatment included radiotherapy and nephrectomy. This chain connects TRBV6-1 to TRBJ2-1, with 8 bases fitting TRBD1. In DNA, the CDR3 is TGTGCCAGCAGTGCCCCGACAGGGGTCCTGGCCAATGAGCAGTTCTTC. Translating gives CASSAPTGVLANEQFF.